Below, one T cell receptor beta chain is given with its context. This clonotype was observed many times. The specificity of this receptor is unknown. Base quality data are lacking; no much larger clone is found one base away. Libraries came from 5' RACE. Sequencing took place on a NextSeq 500. In the TCR library protocol, unique molecular identifiers were attached to individual cDNA molecules to correct for PCR bias and sequencing error. Both TCR alpha and beta chains were sequenced, and tight co-correlation was observed between alpha and beta sequence abundances in each sample. Per the authors' processing: Decombinator V4 was used to annotate TCR sequences for V gene, J gene and CDR3. TCRs were defined as expanded if a significant change between any two time points was detected under a Poisson model with p below 0.0001. TCR abundances were normalised to the total number of TCRs sequenced in each sample and reported as counts per million. TRAV1-2 paired with TRAJ12, TRAJ20 or TRAJ33 defined MAIT TCRs, while TRAV10 paired with TRAJ18 defined iNKT TCRs. VDJdb, accessed 1 November 2021, was searched for CMV, EBV and SARS-CoV-2 annotated TCRs, with TCRs annotated for multiple antigens excluded. The public reads were quality trimmed at Q25 with fastp and then assembled into clones with MiXCR by TCRdb, keeping productive beta chains. CDR3 protein sequences are deduplicated, and each keeps its most common genes and DNA. The V and J calls were determined by TCRdb, not by the authors. The sample has some 25,000 distinct CDR3 sequences on record, 3.5% to 5.5% of them singletons. The ten most abundant clones make up approximately 14% of the sample.

A case-control design nested within a healthcare worker cohort in London, UK, was used, with weekly nasopharyngeal swab PCR tests and blood sampling performed. Healthcare workers were recruited during the week of the UK lockdown, between 23 and 31 March 2020, and followed weekly for up to 16 weeks. The sample originates from a study of early T cells in non-severe SARS-CoV-2 infection listed by TCRdb under 2021. About the investigation overall: TCR sequencing used bulk RNA from unsorted whole blood, so alpha and beta chains could not be paired.

Relative to germline, V is 4 bases shorter and J is 2 bases shorter, with 9 bases between their ends. Including the terminal cysteine and phenylalanine, the CDR3 comprises 12 residues. Only the CDR3 part of the read is kept: 36 bases, read in frame from the first base. The germline V gene gives CDR1 as SQVTM and CDR2 as ANQGSEA. Results the study describes overall, beyond this receptor: VDJdb matching was skewed toward anti-spike CD8 responses, so virus-specific expansions were likely underestimated and private and CD4 specificities were missed.

The TCR sequence derives from an adult who was a healthcare worker with PCR-confirmed SARS-CoV-2 infection or an uninfected control (not recorded which). The sequence joins TRBV29-1 to TRBJ2-7; the D segment cannot be called with confidence. Sequencing was carried out using whole blood. CDR3 protein: CSVVRGPYEQYF. The nucleotide sequence is TGCAGCGTTGTCCGCGGACCCTACGAGCAGTACTTC.